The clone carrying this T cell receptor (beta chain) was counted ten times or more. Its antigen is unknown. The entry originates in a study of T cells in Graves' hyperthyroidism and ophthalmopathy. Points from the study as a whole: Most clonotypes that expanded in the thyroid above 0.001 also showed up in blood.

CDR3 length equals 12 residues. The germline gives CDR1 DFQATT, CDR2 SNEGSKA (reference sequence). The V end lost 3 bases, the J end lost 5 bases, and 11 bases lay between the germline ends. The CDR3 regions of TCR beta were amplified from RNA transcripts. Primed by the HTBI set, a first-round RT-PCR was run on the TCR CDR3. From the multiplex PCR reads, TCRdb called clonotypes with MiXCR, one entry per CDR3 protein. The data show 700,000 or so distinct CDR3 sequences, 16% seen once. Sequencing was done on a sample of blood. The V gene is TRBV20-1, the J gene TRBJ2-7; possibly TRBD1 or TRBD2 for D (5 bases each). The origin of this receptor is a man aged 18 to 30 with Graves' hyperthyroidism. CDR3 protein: CSARGPGHEQYF. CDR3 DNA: TGCAGTGCTAGGGGACCTGGGCACGAGCAGTACTTC.